This TCR beta chain was captured in a study of blood T cells in healthy people across ages. The overall study: Every two T cells gave about one barcoded beta molecule via template switching.

This clonotype was counted between two and nine times. What it recognizes is unknown. Primed by a sample-barcoded 5' primer and a J-beta primer mix, a second PCR proceeded for roughly 6 to 12 cycles. A template-switch adaptor that had 12 random nucleotides put a tag on each cDNA molecule. TCRdb used MiXCR to reprocess the 5' RACE reads, holding one entry per CDR3 protein. The profile shows hundreds of thousands of distinct CDR3 sequences, roughly 44% of them singletons. Study observations and caveats: Fewer expanded clones and more diversity marked long-lived versus aged donors.

The receptor comes from a man in his fifties or sixties in good health. Sequencing was performed on blood.

In DNA, the CDR3 is TGTGCCAGCAGTGGGGGCCTGGACGGTCCGGGACTATCATCCTTCGGGGAGTATTTT. Its protein is CASSGGLDGPGLSSFGEYF. The V gene is TRBV27, the J gene TRBJ2-3; tentative D call: TRBD2 (7 bases). Germline-derived CDR1 and CDR2 are MNHEY and SMNVEV (reference sequence). The V gene lost 5 bases and the J gene lost 13 bases, with 37 bases spanning the gap. This CDR3 has 19 residues.